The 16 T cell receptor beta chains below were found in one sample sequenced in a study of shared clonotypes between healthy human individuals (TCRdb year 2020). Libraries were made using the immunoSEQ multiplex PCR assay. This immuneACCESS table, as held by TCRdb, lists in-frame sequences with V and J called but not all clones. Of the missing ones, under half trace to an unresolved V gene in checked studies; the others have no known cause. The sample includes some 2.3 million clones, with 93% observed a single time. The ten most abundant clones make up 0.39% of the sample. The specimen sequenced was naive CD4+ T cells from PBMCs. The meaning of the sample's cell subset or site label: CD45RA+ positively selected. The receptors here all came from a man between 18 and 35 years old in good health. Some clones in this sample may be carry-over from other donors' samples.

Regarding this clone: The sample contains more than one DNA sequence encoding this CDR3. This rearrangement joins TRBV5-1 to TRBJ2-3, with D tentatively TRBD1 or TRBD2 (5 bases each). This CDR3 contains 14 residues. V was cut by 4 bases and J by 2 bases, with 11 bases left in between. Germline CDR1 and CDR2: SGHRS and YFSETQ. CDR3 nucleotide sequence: TGCGCCAGCAGCCTTGGGACGCCCACAGATACGCAGTATTTT. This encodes CASSLGTPTDTQYF.

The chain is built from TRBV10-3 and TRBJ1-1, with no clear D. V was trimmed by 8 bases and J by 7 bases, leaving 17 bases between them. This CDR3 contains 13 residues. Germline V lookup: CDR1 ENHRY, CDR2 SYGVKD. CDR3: CAIFQDALNEAFF. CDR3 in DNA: TGTGCCATCTTTCAGGACGCTCTAAATGAAGCTTTCTTT.

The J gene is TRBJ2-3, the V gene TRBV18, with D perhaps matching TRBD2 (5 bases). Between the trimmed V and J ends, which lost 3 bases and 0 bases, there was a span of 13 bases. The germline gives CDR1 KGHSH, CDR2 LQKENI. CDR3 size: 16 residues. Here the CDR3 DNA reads TGTGCCAGCTCACCGGGTCGAGCGGCTAGCACAGATACGCAGTATTTT. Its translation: CASSPGRAASTDTQYF.

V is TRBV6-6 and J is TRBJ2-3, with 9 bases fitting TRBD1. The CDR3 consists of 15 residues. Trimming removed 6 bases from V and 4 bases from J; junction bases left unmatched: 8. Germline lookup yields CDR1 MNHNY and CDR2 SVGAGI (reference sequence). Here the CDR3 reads CASRKGQGRADTQYF. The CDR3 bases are TGTGCCAGCAGGAAGGGACAGGGAAGGGCAGATACGCAGTATTTT.

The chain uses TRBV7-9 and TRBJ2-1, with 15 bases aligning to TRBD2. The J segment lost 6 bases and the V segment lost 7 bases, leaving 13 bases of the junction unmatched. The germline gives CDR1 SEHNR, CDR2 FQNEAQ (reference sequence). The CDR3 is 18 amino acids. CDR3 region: CASNPGLAGGPFPNEQFF. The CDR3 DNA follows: TGTGCCAGCAACCCCGGACTAGCGGGAGGGCCATTCCCCAATGAGCAGTTCTTC.

The CDR3 spells CASSRGGGRAYEQYF. The CDR3 nucleotides are TGTGCCAGCAGCAGAGGTGGGGGTAGAGCCTACGAGCAGTACTTC. The chain combines TRBV5-8 with TRBJ2-7; D tentatively reads TRBD1 or TRBD2 (5 bases each). Germline V gives CDR1 SGHTS, CDR2 YDEGEE. CDR3 size: 15 residues. V shed 4 bases and J shed 2 bases, with 16 bases lying between them.

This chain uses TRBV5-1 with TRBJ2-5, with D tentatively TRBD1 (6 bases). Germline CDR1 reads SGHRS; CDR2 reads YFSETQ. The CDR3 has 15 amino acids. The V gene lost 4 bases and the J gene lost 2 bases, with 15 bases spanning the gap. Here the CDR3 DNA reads TGCGCCAGCAGCCCCTACAGGGCCATTCAAGAGACCCAGTACTTC. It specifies CASSPYRAIQETQYF.

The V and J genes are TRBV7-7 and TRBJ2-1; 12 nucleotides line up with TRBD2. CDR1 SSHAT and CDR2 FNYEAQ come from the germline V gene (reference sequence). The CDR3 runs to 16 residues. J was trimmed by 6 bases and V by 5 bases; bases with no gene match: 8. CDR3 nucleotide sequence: TGTGCCAGCAGCCCGACGACTAGCGGGAGTGCCAATGAGCAGTTCTTC. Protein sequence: CASSPTTSGSANEQFF. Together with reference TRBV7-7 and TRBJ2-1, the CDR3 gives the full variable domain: GAGVSQSPRYKVTKRGQDVTLRCDPISSHATLYWYQQALGQGPEFLTYFNYEAQPDKSGLPSDRFSAERPEGSISTLTIQRTEQRDSAMYRCASSPTTSGSANEQFFGPGTRLTVL.

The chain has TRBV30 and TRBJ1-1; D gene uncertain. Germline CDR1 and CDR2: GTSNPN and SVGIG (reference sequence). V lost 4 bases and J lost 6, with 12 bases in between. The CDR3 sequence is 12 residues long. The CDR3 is CAWTRRYSEAFF. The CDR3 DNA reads TGTGCCTGGACACGGAGGTACTCTGAAGCTTTCTTT.

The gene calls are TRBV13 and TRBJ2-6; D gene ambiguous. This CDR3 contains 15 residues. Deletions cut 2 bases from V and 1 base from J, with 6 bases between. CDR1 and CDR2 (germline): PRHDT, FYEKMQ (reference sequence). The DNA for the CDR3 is TGTGCCAGCAGCTTACGAAGATCTGGGGCCAACGTCCTGACTTTC. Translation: CASSLRRSGANVLTF.

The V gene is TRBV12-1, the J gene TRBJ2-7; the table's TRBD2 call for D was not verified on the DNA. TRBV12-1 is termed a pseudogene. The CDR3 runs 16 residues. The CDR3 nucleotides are TGTGCCAGCAGCTTCAACCTAGCGGGAGGTGGTTACGAGCAGTACTTC. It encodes CASSFNLAGGGYEQYF.

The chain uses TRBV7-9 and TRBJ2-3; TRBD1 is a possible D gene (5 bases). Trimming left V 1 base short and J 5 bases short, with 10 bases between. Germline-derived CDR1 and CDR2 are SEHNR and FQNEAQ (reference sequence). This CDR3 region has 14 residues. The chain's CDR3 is CASSLERQGDTQYF. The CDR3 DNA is TGTGCCAGCAGCTTAGAACGGCAGGGAGATACGCAGTATTTT.

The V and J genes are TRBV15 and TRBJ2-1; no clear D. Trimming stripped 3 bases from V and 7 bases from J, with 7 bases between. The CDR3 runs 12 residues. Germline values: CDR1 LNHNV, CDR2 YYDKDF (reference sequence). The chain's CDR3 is CATSSFLNEQFF. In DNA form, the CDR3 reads TGTGCCACCAGCAGTTTTTTAAATGAGCAGTTCTTC.

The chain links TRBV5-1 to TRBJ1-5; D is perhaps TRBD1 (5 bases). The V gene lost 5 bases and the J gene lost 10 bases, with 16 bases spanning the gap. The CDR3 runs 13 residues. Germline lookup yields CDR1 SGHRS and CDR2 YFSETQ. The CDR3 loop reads CASRRDSSNPQHF. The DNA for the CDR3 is TGCGCCAGCAGAAGGGACTCCTCGAATCCCCAGCATTTT.

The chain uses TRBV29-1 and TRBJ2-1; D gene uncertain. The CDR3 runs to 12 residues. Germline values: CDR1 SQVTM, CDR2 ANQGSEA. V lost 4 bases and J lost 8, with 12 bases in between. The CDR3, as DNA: TGCAGCGTTGGTAGGCATCCGGATGAGCAGTTCTTC. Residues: CSVGRHPDEQFF.

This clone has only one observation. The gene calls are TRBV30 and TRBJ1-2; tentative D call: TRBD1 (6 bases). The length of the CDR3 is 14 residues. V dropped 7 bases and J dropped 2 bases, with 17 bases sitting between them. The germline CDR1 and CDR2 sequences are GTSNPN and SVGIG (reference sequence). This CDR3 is CASAIGTLNYGYTF. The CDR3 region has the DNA TGTGCCTCCGCGATTGGGACACTGAACTATGGCTACACCTTC.